The count of the clone carrying this T cell receptor (beta chain) is one. The data were obtained in a study of control samples from healthy donors and cancer patients. The CDR3 covers 15 residues. Unmatched junction bases numbered 6, after V lost 2 bases and J lost 4 bases. Germline V CDR1 and CDR2: SGHAT, FQNNGV. The protocol was immunoSEQ multiplex PCR, while the TCRdb copy is restricted to in-frame clones and leaves out a portion. The table lists about 89,000 clones, 86% of them singletons, with approximately 21% in the top ten. The sequence was obtained from a man in his thirties or forties in good health. The chain joins TRBV11-2 to TRBJ2-7, with 9 bases matching TRBD1. Sequencing input: blood. Here the CDR3 reads CASSLTGGLPYEQYF. CDR3 nucleotides: TGTGCCAGCAGCTTAACAGGGGGCCTACCTTACGAGCAGTACTTC.